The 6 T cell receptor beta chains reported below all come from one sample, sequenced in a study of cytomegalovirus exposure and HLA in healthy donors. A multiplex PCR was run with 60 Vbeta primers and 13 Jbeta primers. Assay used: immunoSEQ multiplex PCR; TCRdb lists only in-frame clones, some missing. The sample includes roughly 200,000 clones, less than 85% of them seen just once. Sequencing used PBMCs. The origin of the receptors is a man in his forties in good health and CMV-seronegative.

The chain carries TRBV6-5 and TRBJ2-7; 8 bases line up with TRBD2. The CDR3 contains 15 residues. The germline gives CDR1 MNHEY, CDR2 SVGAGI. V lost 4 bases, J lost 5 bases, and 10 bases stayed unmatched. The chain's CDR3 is CASSSPGSGKDEQYF. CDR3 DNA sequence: TGTGCCAGCAGTTCCCCGGGTAGCGGGAAGGACGAGCAGTACTTC.

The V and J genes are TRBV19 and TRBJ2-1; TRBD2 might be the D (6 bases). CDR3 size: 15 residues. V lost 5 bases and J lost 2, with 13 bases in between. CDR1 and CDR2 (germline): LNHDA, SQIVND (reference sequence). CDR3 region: CASSLLGGAYNEQFF. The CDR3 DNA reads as TGTGCCAGTAGTCTCCTCGGAGGGGCCTACAATGAGCAGTTCTTC.

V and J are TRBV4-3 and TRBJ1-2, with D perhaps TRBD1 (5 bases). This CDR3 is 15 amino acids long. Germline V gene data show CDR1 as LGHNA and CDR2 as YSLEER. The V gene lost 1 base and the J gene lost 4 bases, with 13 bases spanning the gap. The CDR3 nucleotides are TGCGCCAGCAGCCAAGGGGTGGGGGGTGGCTATGGCTACACCTTC. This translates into CASSQGVGGGYGYTF.

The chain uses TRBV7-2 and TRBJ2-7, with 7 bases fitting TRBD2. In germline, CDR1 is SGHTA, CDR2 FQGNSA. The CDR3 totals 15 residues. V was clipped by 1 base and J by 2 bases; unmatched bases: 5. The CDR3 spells CASSLGREVTYEQYF. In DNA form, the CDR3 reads TGTGCCAGCAGCTTAGGTCGGGAGGTAACCTACGAGCAGTACTTC.

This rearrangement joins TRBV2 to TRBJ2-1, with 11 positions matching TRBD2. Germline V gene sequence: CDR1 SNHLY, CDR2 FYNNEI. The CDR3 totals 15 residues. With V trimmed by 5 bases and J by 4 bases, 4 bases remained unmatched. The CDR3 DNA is TGTGCCAGCAGTCGAACTAGCGGGAGATACAATGAGCAGTTCTTC. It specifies CASSRTSGRYNEQFF. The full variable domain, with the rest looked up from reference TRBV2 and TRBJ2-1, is EPEVTQTPSHQVTQMGQEVILRCVPISNHLYFYWYRQILGQKVEFLVSFYNNEISEKSEIFDDQFSVERPDGSNFTLKIRSTKLEDSAMYFCASSRTSGRYNEQFFGPGTRLTVL.

CDR3 sequence: CASGKFQGRDEQFF. CDR3 in DNA: TGTGCTAGTGGCAAGTTCCAAGGGAGGGATGAGCAGTTCTTC. The chain is built from TRBV12-5 and TRBJ2-1; the match to TRBD2 covers 7 bases. This CDR3 has 14 residues. The germline gives CDR1 LGHNT, CDR2 FRNRAP. V dropped 6 bases and J dropped 8; count of bases not matched to a gene: 10.